One and the same sample provided the 13 T cell receptor beta chains below, sequenced in a study of T cell responses to AZD1222 COVID-19 vaccine. Profiled with immunoSEQ multiplex PCR; TCRdb holds only in-frame clones, not every one. The table has 90,000 to 100,000 clones, 70% to 90% seen once. Sequencing was performed on peripheral blood, taken on day 0 of AZD1222 vaccination. Receptors originate from an adult in good health.

This clone was seen just once. The chain joins TRBV10-3 to TRBJ1-2, with 8 bases identical to TRBD1. The CDR3 runs 14 residues. J gave up 6 bases and V 7 bases, and 10 bases lay outside the gene matches. Germline CDR1 and CDR2: ENHRY and SYGVKD. The CDR3 bases are TGTGCCATCACCAGAGACAGGGGTGGGGATGGCTACACCTTC. It codes for CAITRDRGGDGYTF.

This clone was detected a few times. The rearrangement joins TRBV4-2 to TRBJ2-1; 14 nucleotides match TRBD2. The ends lost 4 bases at V and 4 bases at J; junction bases unmatched: 18. The CDR3 is made up of 21 amino acids. Germline V CDR1 and CDR2: LGHNA, YNFKEQ. CDR3 region: CASSPRKGLAGGVHLYNEQFF. DNA of the CDR3: TGTGCCAGCAGCCCCCGGAAAGGACTAGCGGGAGGCGTCCACCTTTACAATGAGCAGTTCTTC.

Concerning this clone: One end of the junction does not line up with germline, which may come from a read error. V gene TRBV10-3 combines with J gene TRBJ2-3; D is possibly TRBD1 or TRBD2 (5 bases each). Germline V gene data show CDR1 as ENHRY and CDR2 as SYGVKD. The CDR3 runs 11 residues. CDR3 in amino acids: CAISGAGTPVF. In DNA, the CDR3 is TGTGCCATCAGTGGGGCCGGGACCCCGGTATTT.

V and J are TRBV3-1 (or the pseudogene TRBV3-2) and TRBJ2-1, with 14 bases lining up with TRBD2. The CDR3 is 16 amino acids. CDR1 is LGHDT, CDR2 YNNKEL, per germline (reference sequence). With V trimmed by 2 bases and J by 7 bases, 4 bases remained unmatched. In DNA form, the CDR3 reads TGTGCCAGCAGCCAACCCGGGACTAGCGGGAGAAATGAGCAGTTCTTC. Translation gives CASSQPGTSGRNEQFF.

The chain carries TRBV4-2 and TRBJ2-5, with 16 bases lining up with TRBD2. Germline lookup yields CDR1 LGHNA and CDR2 YNFKEQ. The CDR3 consists of 21 residues. Trimming cost V 0 bases and J 1 base; bases outside gene matches: 11. The CDR3 bases are TGTGCCAGCAGCCAAGAAGGTTGGGGACTAGCGGGGGGGAGAACCCAAGAGACCCAGTACTTC. Its protein is CASSQEGWGLAGGRTQETQYF.

With respect to this clone: A junction boundary mismatches the germline segment, possibly from a read error. The J gene is TRBJ2-1, the V gene TRBV5-1; 9 nucleotides align to TRBD2. CDR1 and CDR2 (germline): SGHRS, YFSETQ. CDR3 size: 23 residues. This chain's CDR3 is CASSLAQLAGTKSGRSSYNEQFF. The DNA for the CDR3 is TGTGCCAGCAGCTTGGCCCAACTAGCGGGTACTAAAAGCGGCCGAAGCTCCTACAATGAGCAGTTCTTC.

The chain combines TRBV25-1 with TRBJ2-7, with TRBD1 matching 9 bases. This CDR3 has 15 residues. From germline, CDR1 is MGHDK and CDR2 SYGVNS. V trimming: 3 bases; J trimming: 0 bases; junction bases outside the gene matches: 3. This CDR3 reads CASSDGTGSSYEQYV. Written as DNA, the CDR3 is TGTGCCAGCAGTGACGGGACAGGGAGCTCCTACGAGCAGTACGTC.

The rearrangement links TRBV9 to TRBJ2-7; 8 bases fit TRBD2. J gave up 3 bases and V 10 bases, and 3 bases lay outside the gene matches. CDR1 and CDR2 from the germline V gene are SGDLS and YYNGEE. The CDR3 has 11 residues. The CDR3 nucleotides read TGTGCCTCCGGGGGGGGCTACGAGCAGTACTTC. This codes for CASGGGYEQYF.

On this clone: One end of the junction does not line up with germline, which may come from a read error. V usage is TRBV5-1 and J usage is TRBJ1-2; 7 bases fit TRBD1. Per germline, CDR1 SGHRS and CDR2 YFSETQ. The CDR3 is 15 residues long. The CDR3 sequence: CASSFIAGGNYGYTF. In nucleotides, the CDR3 is TGTGCCAGCAGCTTCATCGCAGGGGGGAACTATGGCTACACCTTC.

The chain combines TRBV18 with TRBJ1-1; D ambiguous. The CDR3 sequence is 14 residues long. The germline V and J ends were trimmed by 8 bases and 0 bases, with 13 bases remaining between them. The germline CDR1 and CDR2 sequences are KGHSH and LQKENI. The CDR3 DNA follows: TGTGCCAGCACTCAAACACCTATGAACACTGAAGCTTTCTTT. Its translation: CASTQTPMNTEAFF.

This clone was found once. The chain joins TRBV21-1 to TRBJ2-5; TRBD1 is the table's D call and was not checked against the DNA. TRBV21-1 is listed as a pseudogene. The CDR3 runs 16 residues. DNA of the CDR3: TGTGCCAGCAGCAAAGTCGCAGGGGGCAGGGGAGAGACCCAGTACTTC. Translation gives CASSKVAGGRGETQYF.

The chain joins TRBV11-1 to TRBJ2-7; TRBD1 might be the D (5 bases). Trimming took off 5 bases at V and 2 bases at J, with 13 bases between the two ends. Germline CDR1 reads SGHAT; CDR2 reads FQDESV (reference sequence). The CDR3 has 14 amino acids. DNA of the CDR3: TGTGCCAGCAGCCTATCGGACACAACCTACGAGCAGTACGTC. This encodes CASSLSDTTYEQYV.

The chain carries TRBV25-1 and TRBJ1-5; 7 positions match TRBD1. CDR3 length equals 15 residues. Trimming at V came to 1 base and at J to 4 bases, leaving 4 bases not matched to a gene. The germline gives CDR1 MGHDK, CDR2 SYGVNS. DNA of the CDR3: TGTGCCAGCAGTGAATCAGGGGGGAAGAATCAGCCCCAGCATTTT. Amino acids: CASSESGGKNQPQHF.